Each of the 25 T cell receptor beta chains below was sequenced from the same sample in a study of blood T cell repertoires in COVID-19. The method was immunoSEQ multiplex PCR; TCRdb's version includes in-frame clones alone and lacks a portion of them. The profile shows roughly 330,000 clones, 87% of them singletons. Sequencing input: PBMCs or T cells enriched from blood (not recorded which). All receptors come from a woman in her thirties who had recovered from COVID-19.

The rearrangement joins TRBV7-2 to TRBJ1-4; the D is unclear. The CDR3 loop spans 12 amino acids. Per the germline V gene, CDR1 is SGHTA and CDR2 is FQGNSA. The V and J ends lost 6 bases and 5 bases respectively, with 7 bases between them. The CDR3 DNA is TGTGCCAGCAGAAGACAAAATGAAAAACTGTTTTTT. Protein: CASRRQNEKLFF.

This clone was recorded only once. Within the sample, other DNA sequences also encode this same CDR3. The rearrangement joins TRBV9 to TRBJ1-1, with 7 bases identical to TRBD1. The CDR3 runs to 14 residues. From germline, CDR1 is SGDLS and CDR2 YYNGEE. V was clipped by 4 bases and J by 1 base; unmatched bases: 4. The CDR3 region has the DNA TGTGCCAGCAGCCCGCGACAGGGGAACACTGAAGCTTTCTTT. Its translation: CASSPRQGNTEAFF.

A few counts support this clone. This chain joins TRBV5-1 and TRBJ1-2; tentative D call: TRBD1 (6 bases). The CDR3 sequence is 15 residues long. The V gene's germline CDR1 is SGHRS and CDR2 YFSETQ. V was clipped by 4 bases and J by 0 bases, with 13 bases between them. CDR3 sequence: CASSPLTGTNYGYTF. The CDR3 coding sequence is TGCGCCAGCAGCCCCCTGACAGGCACTAACTATGGCTACACCTTC.

On this clone: Other DNA variants within this sample encode the same CDR3. The chain couples TRBV19 to TRBJ1-6, with a weak D call TRBD1 (6 bases). This CDR3 has 15 amino acids. V lost 6 bases and J 4 bases, leaving 13 bases between the germline ends. Germline V gene sequence: CDR1 LNHDA, CDR2 SQIVND (reference sequence). DNA of the CDR3: TGTGCCAGTAGCCCCGGCCAGGGGTATAATTCACCCCTCCACTTT. It codes for CASSPGQGYNSPLHF.

This clone was picked up a small number of times. This rearrangement joins TRBV6-5 to TRBJ1-1; tentatively, D is TRBD1 (5 bases). The CDR3 length is 15 residues. Germline V lookup: CDR1 MNHEY, CDR2 SVGAGI. V was shortened by 6 bases and J by 3 bases, with 17 bases between the two germline ends. Written as DNA, the CDR3 is TGTGCCAGCAGCACATCCGGGGGTTCAGACACTGAAGCTTTCTTT. Translation gives CASSTSGGSDTEAFF.

V usage is TRBV12-5 and J usage is TRBJ1-1, with D perhaps TRBD1 (6 bases). In germline, CDR1 is LGHNT, CDR2 FRNRAP. The CDR3 runs 13 residues. The V gene lost 9 bases and the J gene lost 1 base, with 12 bases spanning the gap. The CDR3 sequence is CASVGQPNTEAFF. CDR3 bases: TGTGCTAGCGTTGGACAGCCGAACACTGAAGCTTTCTTT.

Details on this clone: The identical CDR3 is also encoded by other nucleotide sequences in the sample. In DNA, the CDR3 is TGTGCCAGCAGTCCCGGACAGGGAGGAACTGAAGCTTTCTTT. Translated, it gives CASSPGQGGTEAFF. This chain connects TRBV6-5 to TRBJ1-1; 8 bases match TRBD1. The V segment lost 5 bases and the J segment 5 bases; nucleotides outside the gene matches: 7. This CDR3 region has 14 residues. Germline CDR1 MNHEY, CDR2 SVGAGI.

J is TRBJ1-2 and V is TRBV6-5; 10 bases are shared with TRBD1. The V segment lost 7 bases and the J segment 4 bases; nucleotides outside the gene matches: 6. Looked up from germline, CDR1 is MNHEY and CDR2 is SVGAGI. This CDR3 region has 14 residues. The CDR3 DNA follows: TGTGCCAGCAACGGACAGGGGGAGTTCTATGGCTACACCTTC. It is translated as CASNGQGEFYGYTF.

The chain combines TRBV6-6 with TRBJ1-4; D gene uncertain. The V end was cut by 7 bases, the J end by 6 bases, with 9 bases between. CDR3 size: 12 residues. Germline V gene lookup returns CDR1 MNHNY and CDR2 SVGAGI (reference sequence). The CDR3 coding sequence is TGTGCCAGCACCTCGGGTCATGAAAAACTGTTTTTT. Translating it yields CASTSGHEKLFF.

V is TRBV7-2 and J is TRBJ2-7; D not resolved. V lost 3 bases to trimming and J lost 2 bases, with 11 bases between them. CDR3 length: 14 residues. Germline V CDR1 and CDR2: SGHTA, FQGNSA. The CDR3 DNA reads TGTGCCAGCAGCTTTAGTTACAGTGCCTACGAGCAGTACTTC. Its protein is CASSFSYSAYEQYF. Full variable domain (outside the CDR3, taken from reference TRBV7-2 and TRBJ2-7): GAGVSQSPSNKVTEKGKDVELRCDPISGHTALYWYRQSLGQGLEFLIYFQGNSAPDKSGLPSDRFSAERTGGSVSTLTIQRTQQEDSAVYLCASSFSYSAYEQYFGPGTRLTVT.

V is TRBV19 and J is TRBJ2-3; 7 bases line up with TRBD1. After removal of 3 bases from V and 2 bases from J, the junction contained 5 bases not matched to a gene. The germline V gene has CDR1 LNHDA and CDR2 SQIVND (reference sequence). The CDR3 extends over 15 amino acids. CDR3 protein: CASSIGDRFTDTQYF. As DNA, the CDR3 is TGTGCCAGTAGTATTGGGGACAGATTCACAGATACGCAGTATTTT.

CDR3 protein: CASSEASGVWGYTF. The CDR3, as DNA: TGTGCCAGCAGTGAAGCGAGCGGGGTCTGGGGCTACACCTTC. The rearrangement links TRBV2 to TRBJ1-2; D unresolved. With 0 bases removed from V and 8 bases from J, the gap between germline ends came to 13 bases. The germline CDR1 and CDR2 sequences are SNHLY and FYNNEI. The length of the CDR3 is 14 residues. Filled out from reference TRBV2 and TRBJ1-2, the complete variable domain reads EPEVTQTPSHQVTQMGQEVILRCVPISNHLYFYWYRQILGQKVEFLVSFYNNEISEKSEIFDDQFSVERPDGSNFTLKIRSTKLEDSAMYFCASSEASGVWGYTFGSGTRLTVV.

V gene TRBV11-1 combines with J gene TRBJ2-7; the D gene is possibly TRBD2 (6 bases). Between the trimmed V and J ends, which lost 5 bases and 4 bases, there was a span of 21 bases. The germline V gene has CDR1 SGHAT and CDR2 FQDESV (reference sequence). The CDR3 runs to 16 residues. CDR3 amino acids: CASSQLSGGARYEQYF. The CDR3 DNA reads as TGTGCCAGCAGCCAATTAAGCGGAGGGGCTAGGTACGAGCAGTACTTC. Supplemented by reference TRBV11-1 and TRBJ2-7, the full variable domain reads EAEVAQSPRYKITEKSQAVAFWCDPISGHATLYWYRQILGQGPELLVQFQDESVVDDSQLPKDRFSAERLKGVDSTLKIQPAELGDSAMYLCASSQLSGGARYEQYFGPGTRLTVT.

The count of this clone is one. The chain couples TRBV19 to TRBJ1-2; D possibly corresponds to TRBD1 (6 bases). Germline-derived CDR1 and CDR2 are LNHDA and SQIVND (reference sequence). The ends were cut back, 5 bases at V and 4 bases at J, with 11 bases in the middle. The CDR3 extends over 13 amino acids. CDR3 bases: TGTGCCAGTAGTTTGGACAGAGTCTATGGCTACACCTTC. Amino acid sequence: CASSLDRVYGYTF.

This clone was counted once. The J gene is TRBJ1-1, the V gene TRBV11-3; weak D call: TRBD1 (6 bases). CDR1 is SGHNT and CDR2 is YENEEA in the germline V gene. V lost 0 bases, J lost 12 bases, and 11 bases lay in between. The CDR3 covers 12 residues. CDR3 sequence (DNA): TGTGCCAGCAGCTTAGATGGACAGAGAACTTTCTTT. Protein: CASSLDGQRTFF.

The V and J genes are TRBV5-1 and TRBJ1-2; D is perhaps TRBD1 (5 bases). V lost 0 bases to trimming and J lost 5 bases, with 20 bases between them. There are 17 residues in the CDR3. CDR1 is SGHRS, CDR2 YFSETQ, per germline. The CDR3 DNA reads TGCGCCAGCAGCTTGGCCCGTACAGGCGTGGGAGGGTATGGCTACACCTTC. It specifies CASSLARTGVGGYGYTF.

V and J are TRBV25-1 and TRBJ1-6; D is perhaps TRBD1 (5 bases). This CDR3 has 12 amino acids. V shed 1 base and J shed 13 bases, with 8 bases lying between them. The germline CDR1 and CDR2 sequences are MGHDK and SYGVNS. CDR3: CASSESPGPLHF. The CDR3 bases are TGTGCCAGCAGTGAATCCCCAGGGCCCCTCCACTTT.

This chain links TRBV29-1 with TRBJ1-4; D is ambiguous. CDR1 and CDR2 from the germline V gene are SQVTM and ANQGSEA. V lost 1 base, J lost 8 bases, and 5 bases lay in between. The CDR3 has 11 amino acids. DNA for the CDR3: TGCAGCGTTGAAGCGGGAGAAAAACTGTTTTTT. Translation gives CSVEAGEKLFF.

This chain links TRBV7-3 with TRBJ2-7; 9 bases are a match to TRBD1. Germline lookup yields CDR1 SGHTA and CDR2 FQGTGA. Trimming took 4 bases from V and 3 from J; bases not matched to a gene: 4. The length of the CDR3 is 14 residues. CDR3 DNA sequence: TGTGCCAGCAGCTCCGGACAGGGGCACTACGAGCAGTACTTC. Residues: CASSSGQGHYEQYF.

CDR3 nucleotide sequence: TGCGCCAGCAGCCCGACTAGCGGGGTTCAAGAGACCCAGTACTTC. It specifies CASSPTSGVQETQYF. The rearrangement joins TRBV4-3 to TRBJ2-5, with 11 bases fitting TRBD2. The CDR3 is 15 residues long. Unmatched junction bases numbered 3, after V lost 4 bases and J lost 2 bases. The germline V gene has CDR1 LGHNA and CDR2 YSLEER.

CDR3 DNA sequence: TGTGCCTCGGGACAACAGTACACTGAAGCTTTCTTT. Its protein product is CASGQQYTEAFF. The chain carries TRBV7-2 and TRBJ1-1, with TRBD1 as a possible D gene (6 bases). V lost 11 bases, J lost 3 bases, and 13 bases lay in between. The CDR3 contains 12 residues. Germline CDR1 SGHTA, CDR2 FQGNSA.

This clone came up a few times. This chain links TRBV7-3 with TRBJ2-1, with TRBD1 matching over 7 bases. Germline V gives CDR1 SGHTA, CDR2 FQGTGA. This CDR3 comprises 13 residues. V lost 4 bases to trimming and J lost 9 bases; unmatched junction nucleotides: 6. This CDR3 reads CASSSNRGGEQFF. For the CDR3, the DNA is TGTGCCAGCAGCTCTAACAGGGGCGGTGAGCAGTTCTTC.

The V and J genes are TRBV6-1 and TRBJ2-7, with D perhaps TRBD2 (7 bases). CDR1 and CDR2 from the germline V gene are MNHNS and SASEGT. The V and J ends lost 2 bases and 1 base respectively, with 18 bases between them. The CDR3 runs 17 residues. This chain's CDR3 is CASSELPTGRGSYEQYF. Here the CDR3 DNA reads TGTGCCAGCAGTGAATTGCCAACAGGGAGGGGATCCTACGAGCAGTACTTC.

The chain uses TRBV15 and TRBJ1-3; weak D call: TRBD1 (6 bases). Between the trimmed V and J ends, which lost 3 bases and 2 bases, there was a span of 8 bases. CDR3 size: 14 residues. The V gene's germline CDR1 is LNHNV and CDR2 YYDKDF (reference sequence). As DNA, the CDR3 is TGTGCCACCAGCAGGGACAGAGCTGGAAACACCATATATTTT. Protein product: CATSRDRAGNTIYF.

In DNA form, the CDR3 reads TGTGCCAGCAGCGTAGCTACAGGTGCTGGAAACACCATATATTTT. Protein: CASSVATGAGNTIYF. The chain uses TRBV9 and TRBJ1-3; tentative D call: TRBD1 (5 bases). Germline values: CDR1 SGDLS, CDR2 YYNGEE. V lost 0 bases to trimming and J lost 2 bases, with 9 bases between them. The CDR3 consists of 15 residues.